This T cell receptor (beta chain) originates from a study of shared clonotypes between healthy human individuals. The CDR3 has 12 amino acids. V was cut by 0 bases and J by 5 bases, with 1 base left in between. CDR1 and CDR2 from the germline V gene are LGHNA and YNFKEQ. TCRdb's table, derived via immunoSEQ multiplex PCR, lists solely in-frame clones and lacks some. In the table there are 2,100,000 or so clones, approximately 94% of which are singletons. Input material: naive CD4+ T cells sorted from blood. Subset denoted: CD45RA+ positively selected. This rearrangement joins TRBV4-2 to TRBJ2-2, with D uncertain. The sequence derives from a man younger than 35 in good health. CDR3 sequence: CASSQDTGELFF. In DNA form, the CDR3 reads TGTGCCAGCAGCCAAGATACCGGGGAGCTGTTTTTT.